This TCR beta chain was captured by sequencing in a study of blood T cell repertoires in COVID-19 (dated by TCRdb to between 2020 and 2021). Regarding the research as a whole: The collaborator samples originated in the United States, Italy and Spain and spanned the acute and convalescent phases of COVID-19. The material from the prospective study consisted of cDNA or gDNA derived from T cells, B-cell-depleted T cells, or PBMCs. Subjects who had been exposed to COVID-19, were actively infected with it, or had recovered from it provided the deeply sampled blood TCRbeta repertoires that made up the dataset. The repertoires were released in a freely available public database meant as a resource for research on the immune response to SARS-CoV-2. Samples were obtained from the ongoing ImmuneRACE study (first 160 participants) and from over a thousand subjects provided by 6 global collaborators. Nearly every sample came with metadata listing a de-identified subject ID, COVID-19 status, age in years and sex. Where HLA class I and class II types were available, the types were taken from metadata supplied by the sample provider, not from assay-based typing.

General conclusions and limits of the study: The amount of clinical and demographic metadata varied by source and participant and was provided uncurated.

Whole blood was collected in K2EDTA tubes by collaborating institutions according to the institutions' own protocols. For TCRbeta analysis, collaborators shipped samples in one of three forms: frozen whole blood, isolated PBMCs, or DNA extracted from either of those sample types. V loses 4 bases of germline sequence and J loses 0 bases, and the interval between the two ends is 9 bases. From the germline V gene, CDR1 is WSHSY and CDR2 is SAAADI. Its CDR3 holds 15 amino acids, cysteine through phenylalanine. The retained sequence is limited to the CDR3, 45 bases, with the frame set at the first base. TCRbeta CDR3 regions were amplified from genomic DNA using the immunoSEQ Assay, a bias-controlled multiplex PCR. Under the source paper's analysis protocol: Within the assay, amplification of reference gene primers was used to estimate how many nucleated cells each sample contained. Sequence reads were collapsed and filtered to measure the absolute abundance of every unique TCRbeta CDR3 rearrangement. For each sample, productive Simpson clonality was calculated as the square root of Simpson's diversity index over productive rearrangements. In TCRdb, the immuneACCESS table is reduced to in-frame sequences with V and J assigned. These tables do not hold every clone; where another copy was compared, an unresolved V gene accounts for under half, and the others remain unexplained. V and J calls and clone size are as listed in that table; D and trimming were resolved from the DNA. Counted in this sample were about 190,000 clones; around 90% of them appeared once. The ten biggest clones cover approximately 6.7% of the sample.

Of note for this clone: Its recognized antigen is unknown. Base qualities are missing; no much larger clone stands one base away.

Sequences were obtained from peripheral blood. This TCR derives from a man aged 35 to 55 with acute or convalescent COVID-19. The chain joins TRBV10-2 to TRBJ1-4, with the D gene uncertain. The CDR3 sequence is CASSAQLTTNEKLFF. The bases read TGCGCCAGCAGTGCACAGCTTACAACTAATGAAAAACTGTTTTTT.